The 27 T cell receptor beta chains given below trace back to one sample, sequenced in a study of OX40 agonist ivuxolimab in advanced cancers. Libraries were prepared by immunoSEQ multiplex PCR; TCRdb keeps only in-frame clonotypes and omits some of them. Found here are roughly 35,000 clones, about 90% of them singletons; the top ten hold 30% to 35%. This specimen was CD4+ or CD8+ T cells sorted from blood, taken in a trial of the OX40 agonist ivuxolimab. All receptors derive from an adult with an advanced solid tumor such as melanoma, head and neck, liver or kidney cancer.

This chain joins TRBV27 and TRBJ2-6; the D gene is possibly TRBD1 (6 bases). This CDR3 has 20 residues. V shed 5 bases and J shed 0 bases, with 23 bases lying between them. Germline V lookup: CDR1 MNHEY, CDR2 SMNVEV (reference sequence). In DNA form, the CDR3 reads TGTGCCAGCAGTAACCTATTTGCGACAGGTACCAACTCTGGGGCCAACGTCCTGACTTTC. Its protein product is CASSNLFATGTNSGANVLTF.

The chain employs TRBV12-5 and TRBJ2-2; D gene ambiguous. The germline V gene has CDR1 LGHNT and CDR2 FRNRAP. With 4 bases removed from V and 7 bases from J, the gap between germline ends came to 4 bases. This CDR3 region has 11 residues. As DNA, the CDR3 is TGTGCTAGTGGTTGGGGCGGGGAGCTGTTTTTT. This translates into CASGWGGELFF.

This sequence joins TRBV7-2 and TRBJ2-7; D not resolved. V was cut by 1 base and J by 1 base, with 8 bases left in between. The CDR3 runs to 14 residues. From germline, CDR1 is SGHTA and CDR2 FQGNSA. The CDR3 nucleotides are TGTGCCAGCAGCTTAGGGCGTGGGTCCTACGAGCAGTACTTC. Translating gives CASSLGRGSYEQYF.

The chain uses TRBV13 and TRBJ2-7; the D gene could be TRBD1 or TRBD2 (6 bases each). This CDR3 contains 14 residues. Trimming left V 5 bases short and J 0 bases short, with 11 bases between. The germline CDR1 and CDR2 sequences are PRHDT and FYEKMQ (reference sequence). CDR3 sequence: CASSPGGSSYEQYF. The CDR3 DNA sequence: TGTGCCAGCAGCCCCGGGGGCTCCTCCTACGAGCAGTACTTC.

This chain joins TRBV27 and TRBJ2-7, with D unresolved. Trimming left V 0 bases short and J 4 bases short, with 4 bases between. CDR1 and CDR2 from the germline V gene are MNHEY and SMNVEV (reference sequence). This CDR3 comprises 12 residues. CDR3: CASSLSGYEQYF. CDR3 nucleotide sequence: TGTGCCAGCAGTTTATCGGGTTACGAGCAGTACTTC.

The chain combines TRBV7-2 with TRBJ1-6, with 7 nucleotides matching TRBD1. The J segment lost 7 bases and the V segment lost 5 bases, leaving 11 bases of the junction unmatched. The CDR3 is 16 residues long. Germline values: CDR1 SGHTA, CDR2 FQGNSA. DNA for the CDR3: TGTGCCAGCAGCCAGGGGGTCGGGGGAGGAAATTCACCCCTCCACTTT. As protein: CASSQGVGGGNSPLHF. The full variable domain, its missing parts supplied by reference TRBV7-2 and TRBJ1-6, is GAGVSQSPSNKVTEKGKDVELRCDPISGHTALYWYRQSLGQGLEFLIYFQGNSAPDKSGLPSDRFSAERTGGSVSTLTIQRTQQEDSAVYLCASSQGVGGGNSPLHFGNGTRLTVT.

The rearrangement links TRBV4-3 to TRBJ2-1; 7 bases are a match to TRBD2. CDR1 and CDR2 from the germline V gene are LGHNA and YSLEER. There are 20 residues in the CDR3. J lost 0 bases, V lost 0 bases, and 14 bases had no gene match. Here the CDR3 DNA reads TGCGCCAGCAGCCAAGATTCGCTAGCGGTCTTCGGCGGCTCCTACAATGAGCAGTTCTTC. It translates to CASSQDSLAVFGGSYNEQFF.

J is TRBJ1-5 and V is TRBV28; D possibly corresponds to TRBD1 (6 bases). CDR1 and CDR2 from the germline V gene are MDHEN and SYDVKM. The CDR3 contains 14 residues. V was cut by 6 bases and J by 7 bases, with 16 bases left in between. The CDR3 DNA sequence: TGTGCCAGCAGCCTTAGGGGGGCTGGACAGCCCCAGCATTTT. Its translation is CASSLRGAGQPQHF.

In regard to this clone: A read error may account for a junction end that differs from germline. This rearrangement joins TRBV7-7 to TRBJ2-2, with TRBD2 matching over 13 bases. The CDR3 extends over 17 amino acids. The germline gives CDR1 SSHAT, CDR2 FNYEAQ (reference sequence). This chain's CDR3 is CASTPGLAGLNTGELFF. The CDR3 DNA follows: TGTGCTAGCACCCCGGGACTAGCGGGGCTAAACACCGGGGAGCTGTTTTTT.

The chain joins TRBV28 to TRBJ2-7, with 7 nucleotides matching TRBD1. V shed 6 bases, J shed 5 bases, and the junction held 13 bases outside the gene matches. The CDR3 totals 15 residues. Germline CDR1 is MDHEN and CDR2 is SYDVKM. The CDR3: CASSWDSPTRDEQYF. Here the CDR3 DNA reads TGTGCCAGCAGCTGGGACAGCCCTACGAGGGACGAGCAGTACTTC.

The chain uses TRBV12-1 and TRBJ2-1; no check of the table's D call, TRBD2, against the DNA was made. TRBV12-1 is a known pseudogene. This CDR3 spans 16 amino acids. The CDR3 sequence is CASSQKRSSLNNEQFF. In DNA, the CDR3 is TGTGCCAGCAGTCAAAAGCGGAGTAGCCTTAACAATGAGCAGTTCTTC.

The chain carries TRBV28 and TRBJ2-1; 8 nucleotides line up with TRBD2. CDR3 size: 15 residues. V was clipped by 3 bases and J by 9 bases; unmatched bases: 10. Germline V gives CDR1 MDHEN, CDR2 SYDVKM. CDR3 nucleotide sequence: TGTGCCAGCAGTTTCAACGGGGGGCGGGAGGTTGAGCAGTTCTTC. This encodes CASSFNGGREVEQFF.

The chain uses TRBV27 and TRBJ2-7; D not resolved. This CDR3 has 15 residues. Germline V gene sequence: CDR1 MNHEY, CDR2 SMNVEV (reference sequence). Between the trimmed V and J ends, which lost 1 base and 4 bases, there was a span of 14 bases. CDR3 coding DNA: TGTGCCAGCAGTTTATACACGGACGAGGCGTACGAGCAGTACTTC. Translating it yields CASSLYTDEAYEQYF.

This clone was picked up one time. The V call is TRBV19, the J call TRBJ2-3; D is possibly TRBD1 (5 bases). V shed 6 bases and J shed 5 bases, with 9 bases lying between them. The germline V gene encodes CDR1 LNHDA and CDR2 SQIVND (reference sequence). This CDR3 spans 12 amino acids. CDR3 in DNA: TGTGCCAGTAGCCCCACAGGAGATACGCAGTATTTT. This sequence encodes CASSPTGDTQYF.

V gene TRBV5-6 combines with J gene TRBJ2-1, with unresolved D. Deletions cut 1 base from V and 6 bases from J, with 2 bases between. Germline V CDR1 and CDR2: SGHDT, YYEEEE. The length of the CDR3 is 11 residues. The CDR3 DNA follows: TGTGCCAGCAGCTTGTCCAATGAGCAGTTCTTC. Its protein product is CASSLSNEQFF.

The rearrangement joins TRBV27 to TRBJ2-5; the D gene is possibly TRBD1 (6 bases). V was shortened by 5 bases and J by 6 bases, with 13 bases between the two germline ends. The CDR3 length is 13 residues. CDR1 and CDR2 (germline): MNHEY, SMNVEV (reference sequence). DNA for the CDR3: TGTGCCAGCAGTCAACAGGGTGCGCAGACCCAGTACTTC. It is translated as CASSQQGAQTQYF.

The chain links TRBV18 to TRBJ2-3, with 7 bases fitting TRBD1. From germline, CDR1 is KGHSH and CDR2 LQKENI. This CDR3 has 19 residues. V lost 3 bases, J lost 0 bases, and 15 bases stayed unmatched. The CDR3 sequence: CASSPLALGQALSTDTQYF. The CDR3 DNA reads as TGTGCCAGCTCACCGCTTGCACTCGGACAGGCCCTTAGCACAGATACGCAGTATTTT.

This clone appeared a single time. The J gene is TRBJ2-1, the V gene TRBV29-1; 8 bases line up with TRBD2. This CDR3 is built from 18 residues. Trimming cost V 0 bases and J 0 bases; bases outside gene matches: 10. Germline V CDR1 and CDR2: SQVTM, ANQGSEA. The CDR3 sequence is CSVEDLQRETSSYNEQFF. CDR3 sequence (DNA): TGCAGCGTTGAAGATCTGCAGCGGGAGACAAGCTCCTACAATGAGCAGTTCTTC.

The chain uses TRBV4-2 and TRBJ1-1; D possibly corresponds to TRBD1 (5 bases). The CDR3 consists of 15 residues. V lost 0 bases and J lost 5, with 13 bases in between. Germline CDR1 LGHNA, CDR2 YNFKEQ. This CDR3 is CASSQDEGPGTEAFF. Written as DNA, the CDR3 is TGTGCCAGCAGCCAAGATGAGGGGCCCGGGACTGAAGCTTTCTTT.

The chain joins TRBV5-8 to TRBJ2-1; 10 bases agree with TRBD2. With V trimmed by 0 bases and J by 1 base, 7 bases remained unmatched. CDR1 is SGHTS, CDR2 YDEGEE, per germline. The CDR3 consists of 18 residues. The CDR3 sequence is CASSLGLAGDLSYNEQFF. The CDR3 nucleotides are TGTGCCAGCAGCTTGGGCCTAGCGGGAGACCTATCCTACAATGAGCAGTTCTTC.

The rearrangement uses TRBV28 and TRBJ2-1; D gene uncertain. This CDR3 contains 12 residues. The V gene lost 8 bases and the J gene lost 5 bases, with 10 bases spanning the gap. CDR1 is MDHEN and CDR2 is SYDVKM in the germline V gene. The CDR3 region has the DNA TGTGCCAGCTGCCGCAGTCACAATGAGCAGTTCTTC. It specifies CASCRSHNEQFF.

This chain connects TRBV27 to TRBJ1-2; D might be TRBD1 (5 bases). Deletions cut 5 bases from V and 4 bases from J, with 29 bases between. Germline lookup yields CDR1 MNHEY and CDR2 SMNVEV (reference sequence). The CDR3 totals 19 residues. The CDR3 is CASSEGRQRPNYRGYGYTF. The CDR3 nucleotides read TGTGCCAGCAGTGAAGGCCGACAGCGACCTAACTATCGTGGCTATGGCTACACCTTC.

V is TRBV14 and J is TRBJ2-7, with TRBD2 matching over 7 bases. The CDR3 consists of 14 residues. V lost 2 bases to trimming and J lost 6 bases; unmatched junction nucleotides: 7. Germline CDR1 SGHDN, CDR2 FVKESK. The DNA of the CDR3 is TGTGCCAGCAGCCAACTTCAGGGAGGGTCCGAGCAGTACTTC. Encoded protein: CASSQLQGGSEQYF.

The chain recombines TRBV5-6 with TRBJ2-7; 7 nucleotides agree with TRBD2. Germline-derived CDR1 and CDR2 are SGHDT and YYEEEE. The CDR3 is 15 residues long. J gave up 0 bases and V 1 base, and 4 bases lay outside the gene matches. The CDR3 here is CASSLRAGSSYEQYF. DNA for the CDR3: TGTGCCAGCAGCTTGAGAGCGGGGAGCTCCTACGAGCAGTACTTC.

The V gene is TRBV4-3, the J gene TRBJ2-5, with TRBD2 matching over 10 bases. The ends lost 0 bases at V and 5 bases at J; junction bases unmatched: 9. There are 17 residues in the CDR3. In germline, CDR1 is LGHNA, CDR2 YSLEER. The CDR3: CASSQDTSGVYMETQYF. For the CDR3, the DNA is TGCGCCAGCAGCCAAGATACTAGCGGGGTCTATATGGAGACCCAGTACTTC.

The CDR3 nucleotides read TGTGCCAGCAGCTTGCCGGGACAGTATTCCTACGAGCAGTACTTC. This codes for CASSLPGQYSYEQYF. V is TRBV13 and J is TRBJ2-7; TRBD1 aligns across 7 bases. Unmatched junction bases numbered 6, after V lost 3 bases and J lost 1 base. This CDR3 comprises 15 residues. Germline lookup yields CDR1 PRHDT and CDR2 FYEKMQ (reference sequence).

The chain employs TRBV27 and TRBJ2-7; possibly TRBD1 or TRBD2 for D (6 bases each). Germline V gives CDR1 MNHEY, CDR2 SMNVEV (reference sequence). This CDR3 has 13 amino acids. The V and J ends lost 9 bases and 3 bases respectively, with 15 bases between them. The DNA of the CDR3 is TGTGCCAGTGGTGCGGGACAAGACTACGAGCAGTACTTC. It yields the protein CASGAGQDYEQYF.